Below are 9 T cell receptor beta chains sequenced from a single sample in a study of chemoradiotherapy in HPV16-positive cancers. Sequencing used immunoSEQ multiplex PCR; TCRdb keeps in-frame clones, though not all of them. The table lists about 53,000 clones, roughly 90% of them singletons. The input for sequencing was blood, taken from a patient who underwent chemoradiotherapy. The source of these receptors is a human donor with HPV-associated anogenital cancer.

This clone showed up just a few times. The chain joins TRBV11-3 to TRBJ2-2; no reliable D call. V dropped 5 bases and J dropped 1 base, with 11 bases sitting between them. The CDR3 runs to 15 residues. From germline, CDR1 is SGHNT and CDR2 YENEEA. The CDR3 coding sequence is TGTGCCAGCAGCCCCCACGGCGGGAACACCGGGGAGCTGTTTTTT. The encoded protein is CASSPHGGNTGELFF. Full variable domain (outside the CDR3, taken from reference TRBV11-3 and TRBJ2-2): EAGVVQSPRYKIIEKKQPVAFWCNPISGHNTLYWYLQNLGQGPELLIRYENEEAVDDSQLPKDRFSAERLKGVDSTLKIQPAELGDSAVYLCASSPHGGNTGELFFGEGSRLTVL.

The V and J genes are TRBV6-5 and TRBJ1-2; D unclear. The CDR3 length is 13 residues. Germline V CDR1 and CDR2: MNHEY, SVGAGI. V was clipped by 2 bases and J by 4 bases, with 8 bases between them. The DNA of the CDR3 is TGTGCCAGCAGTTACAGGGAGCCCTATGGCTACACCTTC. Protein: CASSYREPYGYTF.

The chain uses TRBV6-1 and TRBJ1-1; the D gene is possibly TRBD1 (5 bases). The CDR3 consists of 11 residues. Between the trimmed V and J ends, which lost 5 bases and 7 bases, there was a span of 8 bases. Germline V gene data show CDR1 as MNHNS and CDR2 as SASEGT. The CDR3 region is CASSYGGEAFF. The DNA for the CDR3 is TGTGCCAGCAGTTACGGGGGTGAAGCTTTCTTT.

This clone was seen only once. This chain uses TRBV30 with TRBJ1-5, with D possibly being TRBD1 (5 bases). Germline CDR1 reads GTSNPN; CDR2 reads SVGIG (reference sequence). The CDR3 extends over 14 amino acids. Trimming removed 1 base from V and 3 bases from J, with 10 bases in between. The CDR3 loop is CAWSGGGDNQPQHF. The CDR3 coding sequence is TGTGCCTGGAGTGGCGGGGGGGACAATCAGCCCCAGCATTTT.

The rearrangement links TRBV27 to TRBJ2-2; maybe TRBD2 (5 bases). This CDR3 contains 14 residues. The germline gives CDR1 MNHEY, CDR2 SMNVEV (reference sequence). V shed 3 bases and J shed 5 bases, with 10 bases lying between them. In DNA, the CDR3 is TGTGCCAGCAGTTTTGGCCGGGGAACCGGGGAGCTGTTTTTT. It codes for CASSFGRGTGELFF.

This chain connects TRBV19 to TRBJ2-6, with 8 bases lining up with TRBD2. The germline V gene encodes CDR1 LNHDA and CDR2 SQIVND (reference sequence). The CDR3 is 16 residues long. Losses at the gene ends were 7 bases for V and 4 bases for J; bases not matched to a gene: 9. The CDR3 sequence: CASTTSGGPGANVLTF. The CDR3 bases are TGTGCCAGTACCACCTCGGGGGGGCCCGGGGCCAACGTCCTGACTTTC.

This chain connects TRBV6-1 to TRBJ1-5, with D possibly matching TRBD1 (5 bases). V dropped 2 bases and J dropped 4 bases, with 12 bases sitting between them. CDR3 length: 15 amino acids. Germline values: CDR1 MNHNS, CDR2 SASEGT. In nucleotides, the CDR3 is TGTGCCAGCAGTGAACAGGGATTGTCAAATCAGCCCCAGCATTTT. Translating it yields CASSEQGLSNQPQHF.

The J gene is TRBJ2-3, the V gene TRBV5-1; the match to TRBD2 covers 14 bases. From germline, CDR1 is SGHRS and CDR2 YFSETQ. The CDR3 runs 16 residues. The V gene end was trimmed by 4 bases and the J gene end by 4 bases; junction bases not matched to a gene: 5. The CDR3 DNA reads TGCGCCAGCAGCCCCGGACTAGCGGGAGGTTCAGATACGCAGTATTTT. It yields the protein CASSPGLAGGSDTQYF.

This clone came up once. The CDR3 is CASTVDRGRGPLHF. CDR3 DNA sequence: TGTGCCAGCACCGTAGACAGGGGGCGCGGACCCCTCCACTTT. The chain couples TRBV6-4 to TRBJ1-6, with 10 bases aligning to TRBD1. The CDR3 has 14 amino acids. The V segment lost 7 bases and the J segment 12 bases; nucleotides outside the gene matches: 9. Germline V gene data show CDR1 as MRHNA and CDR2 as SNTAGT.